Below are 9 T cell receptor beta chains sequenced from a single sample in a study of blood T cell repertoires in COVID-19. This table comes from immunoSEQ multiplex PCR, and its TCRdb copy is limited to in-frame clones, with some not included. The sample lists 200,000 to 300,000 clones; approximately 90% were seen once. Sequencing was performed on peripheral blood. These receptors all come from a man between 60 and 75 years old who had recovered from COVID-19.

The CDR3 spells CAWTAGTANSPLHF. CDR3 in DNA: TGTGCCTGGACCGCCGGGACAGCGAATTCACCCCTCCACTTT. The rearrangement links TRBV30 to TRBJ1-6, with 7 bases lining up with TRBD1. The CDR3 is made up of 14 amino acids. Losses at the gene ends were 4 bases for V and 7 bases for J; bases not matched to a gene: 7. The germline V gene encodes CDR1 GTSNPN and CDR2 SVGIG (reference sequence).

The V gene is TRBV19, the J gene TRBJ2-6; 8 bases align to TRBD1. The CDR3 has 15 residues. With 7 bases clipped from V and 2 bases from J, the junction kept 4 bases outside the gene matches. CDR1 LNHDA and CDR2 SQIVND come from the germline V gene (reference sequence). DNA of the CDR3: TGTGCCAGTACTCCGACAGGGGCTGGGGCCAACGTCCTGACTTTC. Protein: CASTPTGAGANVLTF.

V is TRBV20-1 and J is TRBJ2-7, with D perhaps matching TRBD1 (6 bases). CDR1 and CDR2 from the germline V gene are DFQATT and SNEGSKA (reference sequence). The CDR3 runs 12 residues. V gave up 3 bases and J gave up 2 bases, with 8 bases separating them. The CDR3 protein is CSASNRAYEQYF. CDR3 in DNA: TGCAGTGCTAGTAACAGGGCCTACGAGCAGTACTTC.

This clone was counted a single time. The gene calls are TRBV5-5 and TRBJ2-7; possibly TRBD1 for D (6 bases). Germline V lookup: CDR1 SGHKS, CDR2 YYEKEE (reference sequence). CDR3 length equals 13 residues. The ends were cut back, 4 bases at V and 3 bases at J, with 11 bases in the middle. CDR3 amino acids: CASSRTVSYEQYF. In nucleotides, the CDR3 is TGTGCCAGCAGCCGGACAGTTAGCTACGAGCAGTACTTC.

The chain uses TRBV6-1 and TRBJ2-2; no clear D gene. V was pared by 2 bases and J by 5 bases, with 6 bases between. Per the germline V gene, CDR1 is MNHNS and CDR2 is SASEGT. This CDR3 spans 13 amino acids. In DNA, the CDR3 is TGTGCCAGCAGTGAAATCGGGACCGGGGAGCTGTTTTTT. Encoded protein: CASSEIGTGELFF.

The chain employs TRBV9 and TRBJ2-7; 11 positions agree with TRBD1. The germline V gene has CDR1 SGDLS and CDR2 YYNGEE. V shed 3 bases, J shed 4 bases, and the junction held 6 bases outside the gene matches. The CDR3 length is 15 residues. CDR3 nucleotides: TGTGCCAGCAGCGCAACCGGGACAGGGGGTTACGAGCAGTACTTC. Translating gives CASSATGTGGYEQYF.

The V and J genes are TRBV7-2 and TRBJ1-1; D is perhaps TRBD1 (6 bases). Germline assignment: CDR1 SGHTA and CDR2 FQGNSA. Trimming removed 3 bases at V and 7 bases at J, with 12 bases between. The CDR3 is 13 residues long. The CDR3 region is CASSLRGSGEAFF. CDR3 bases: TGTGCCAGCAGCTTGAGGGGGAGTGGTGAAGCTTTCTTT.

This clone was counted once. The CDR3 coding sequence is TGCGCCAGCAGTTCTAGCGGCGGGGTATATTCACCCCTCCACTTT. Translating it yields CASSSSGGVYSPLHF. The chain recombines TRBV5-1 with TRBJ1-6, with D hard to call. V lost 5 bases to trimming and J lost 8 bases, with 17 bases between them. The CDR3 has 15 residues. Per the germline V gene, CDR1 is SGHRS and CDR2 is YFSETQ.

Here the CDR3 reads CASSLGLSSTDTQYF. CDR3 bases: TGTGCCAGCAGCTTAGGGCTCTCTAGCACAGATACGCAGTATTTT. This chain uses TRBV7-9 with TRBJ2-3; D not certain. Trimming pared 1 base from V and 0 bases from J, leaving 8 bases between. Germline V lookup: CDR1 SEHNR, CDR2 FQNEAQ (reference sequence). The CDR3 is 15 residues long.